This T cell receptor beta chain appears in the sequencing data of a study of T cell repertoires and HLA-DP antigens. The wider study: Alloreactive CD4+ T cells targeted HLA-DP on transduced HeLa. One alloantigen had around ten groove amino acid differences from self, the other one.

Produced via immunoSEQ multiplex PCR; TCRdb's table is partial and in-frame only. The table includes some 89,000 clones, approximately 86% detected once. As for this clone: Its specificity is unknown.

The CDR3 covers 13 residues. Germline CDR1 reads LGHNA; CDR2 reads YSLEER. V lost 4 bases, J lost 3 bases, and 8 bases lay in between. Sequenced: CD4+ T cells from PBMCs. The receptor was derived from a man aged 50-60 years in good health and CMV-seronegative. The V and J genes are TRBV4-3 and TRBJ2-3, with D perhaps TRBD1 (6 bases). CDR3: CASSPTGTDTQYF. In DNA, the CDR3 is TGCGCCAGCAGCCCTACAGGGACAGATACGCAGTATTTT.